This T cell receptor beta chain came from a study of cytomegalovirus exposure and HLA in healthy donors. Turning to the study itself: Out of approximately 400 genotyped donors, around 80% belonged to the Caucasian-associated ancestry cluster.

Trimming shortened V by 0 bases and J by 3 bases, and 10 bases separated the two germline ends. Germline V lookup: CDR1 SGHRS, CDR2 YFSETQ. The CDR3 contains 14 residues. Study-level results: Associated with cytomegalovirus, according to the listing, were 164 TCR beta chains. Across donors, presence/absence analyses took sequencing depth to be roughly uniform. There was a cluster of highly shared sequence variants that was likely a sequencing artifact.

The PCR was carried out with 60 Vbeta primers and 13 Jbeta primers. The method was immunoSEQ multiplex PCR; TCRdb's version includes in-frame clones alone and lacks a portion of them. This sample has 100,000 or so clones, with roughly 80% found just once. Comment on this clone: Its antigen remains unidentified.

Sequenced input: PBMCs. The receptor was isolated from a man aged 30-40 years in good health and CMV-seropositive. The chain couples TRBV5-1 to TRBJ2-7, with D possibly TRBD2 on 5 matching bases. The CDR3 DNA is TGCGCCAGCAGCTTGGCCGGGGAGTACTACGAGCAGTACTTC. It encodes CASSLAGEYYEQYF. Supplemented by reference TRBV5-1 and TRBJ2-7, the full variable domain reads KAGVTQTPRYLIKTRGQQVTLSCSPISGHRSVSWYQQTPGQGLQFLFEYFSETQRNKGNFPGRFSGRQFSNSRSEMNVSTLELGDSALYLCASSLAGEYYEQYFGPGTRLTVT.